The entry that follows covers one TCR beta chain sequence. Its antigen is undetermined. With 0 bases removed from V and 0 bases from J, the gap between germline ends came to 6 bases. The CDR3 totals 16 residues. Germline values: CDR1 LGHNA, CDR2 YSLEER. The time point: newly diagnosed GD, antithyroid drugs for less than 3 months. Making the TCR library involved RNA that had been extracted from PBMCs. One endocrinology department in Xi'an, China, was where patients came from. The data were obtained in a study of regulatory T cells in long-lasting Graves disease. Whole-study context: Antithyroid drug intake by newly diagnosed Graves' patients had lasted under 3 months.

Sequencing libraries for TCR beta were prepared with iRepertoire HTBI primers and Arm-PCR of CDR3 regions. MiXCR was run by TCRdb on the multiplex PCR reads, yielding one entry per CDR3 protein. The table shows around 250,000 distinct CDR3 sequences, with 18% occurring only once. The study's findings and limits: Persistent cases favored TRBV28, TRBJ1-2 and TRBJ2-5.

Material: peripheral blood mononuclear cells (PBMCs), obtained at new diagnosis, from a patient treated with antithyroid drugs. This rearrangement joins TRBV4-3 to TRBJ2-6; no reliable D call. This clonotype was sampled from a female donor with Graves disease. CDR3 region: CASSQDTDSGANVLTF. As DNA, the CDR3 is TGCGCCAGCAGCCAAGATACTGACTCTGGGGCCAACGTCCTGACTTTC.